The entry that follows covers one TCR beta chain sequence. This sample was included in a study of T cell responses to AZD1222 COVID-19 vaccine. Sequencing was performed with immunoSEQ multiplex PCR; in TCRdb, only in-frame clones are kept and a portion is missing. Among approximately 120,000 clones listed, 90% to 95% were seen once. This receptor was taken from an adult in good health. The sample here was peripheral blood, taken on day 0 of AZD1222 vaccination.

CDR3 DNA sequence: TGCGCCAGCAGCTCCCAGCCAGACAATTCACCCCTCCACTTT. It specifies CASSSQPDNSPLHF. The V and J genes are TRBV5-1 and TRBJ1-6; no clear D gene. From germline, CDR1 is SGHRS and CDR2 YFSETQ. Trimming cost V 3 bases and J 7 bases, with 11 bases left between them. The CDR3 spans 14 residues.